This T cell receptor beta chain derives from a study of CD8+ T cells in alopecia areata. Broader study findings: Higher clonality than in normal scalp was seen in lesional scalp, especially alopecia totalis/universalis.

J was trimmed by 4 bases and V by 6 bases; bases with no gene match: 2. The CDR3 has 12 amino acids. The germline gives CDR1 MGHDK, CDR2 SYGVNS. It was cDNA, reverse transcribed from extracted RNA, that served as the sequencing template. The protocol was immunoSEQ multiplex PCR, while the TCRdb copy is restricted to in-frame clones and leaves out a portion. The data hold 110,000 or so clones, with roughly 66% observed a single time. As to this clone: The antigen is unknown.

The clonotype originates from a human donor in good health. The chain carries TRBV25-1 and TRBJ1-2; 7 nucleotides line up with TRBD1. Source material: CD4+ T cells sorted from blood. The DNA for the CDR3 is TGTGCCAGCAGCGGGACAGTCTATGGCTACACCTTC. Encoded protein: CASSGTVYGYTF.